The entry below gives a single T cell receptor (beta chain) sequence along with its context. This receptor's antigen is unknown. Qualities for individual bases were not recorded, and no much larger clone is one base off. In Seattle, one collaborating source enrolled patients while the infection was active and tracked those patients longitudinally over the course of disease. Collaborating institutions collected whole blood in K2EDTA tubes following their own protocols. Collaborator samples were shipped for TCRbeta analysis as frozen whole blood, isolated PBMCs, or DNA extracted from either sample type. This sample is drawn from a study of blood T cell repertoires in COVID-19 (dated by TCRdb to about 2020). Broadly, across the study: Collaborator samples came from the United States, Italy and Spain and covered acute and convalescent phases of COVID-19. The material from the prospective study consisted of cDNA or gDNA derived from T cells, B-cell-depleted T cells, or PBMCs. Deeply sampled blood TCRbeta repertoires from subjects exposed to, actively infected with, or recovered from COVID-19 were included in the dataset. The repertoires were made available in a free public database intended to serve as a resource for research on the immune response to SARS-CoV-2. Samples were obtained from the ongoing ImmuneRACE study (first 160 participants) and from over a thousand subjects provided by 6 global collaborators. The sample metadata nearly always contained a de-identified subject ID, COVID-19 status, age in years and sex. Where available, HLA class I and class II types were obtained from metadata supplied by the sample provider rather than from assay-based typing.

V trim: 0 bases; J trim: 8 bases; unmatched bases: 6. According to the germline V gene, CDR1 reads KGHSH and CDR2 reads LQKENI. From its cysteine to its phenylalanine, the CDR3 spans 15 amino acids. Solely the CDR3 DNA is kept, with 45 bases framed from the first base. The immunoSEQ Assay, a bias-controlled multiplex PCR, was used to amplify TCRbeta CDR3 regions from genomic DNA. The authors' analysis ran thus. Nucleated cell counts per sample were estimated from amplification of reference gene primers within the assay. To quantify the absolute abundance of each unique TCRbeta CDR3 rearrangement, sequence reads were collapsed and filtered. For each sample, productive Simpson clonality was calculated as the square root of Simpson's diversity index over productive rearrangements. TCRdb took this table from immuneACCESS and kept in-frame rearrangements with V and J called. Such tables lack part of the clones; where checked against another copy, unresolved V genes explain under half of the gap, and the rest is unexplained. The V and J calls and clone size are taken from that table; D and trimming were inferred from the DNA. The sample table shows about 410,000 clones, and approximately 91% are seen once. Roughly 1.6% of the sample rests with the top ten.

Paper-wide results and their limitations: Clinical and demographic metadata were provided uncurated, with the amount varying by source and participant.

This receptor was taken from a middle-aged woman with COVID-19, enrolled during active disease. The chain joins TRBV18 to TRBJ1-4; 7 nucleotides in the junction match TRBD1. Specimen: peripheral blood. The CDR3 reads CASSPPTGWREKLFF. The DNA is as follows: TGTGCCAGCTCACCACCGACAGGGTGGAGGGAAAAACTGTTTTTT. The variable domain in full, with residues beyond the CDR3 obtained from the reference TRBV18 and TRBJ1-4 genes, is NAGVMQNPRHLVRRRGQEARLRCSPMKGHSHVYWYRQLPEEGLKFMVYLQKENIIDESGMPKERFSAEFPKEGPSILRIQQVVRGDSAAYFCASSPPTGWREKLFFGSGTQLSVL.